One and the same sample provided the 23 T cell receptor beta chains below, sequenced in a study of T cells in Graves' hyperthyroidism and ophthalmopathy. What was amplified from RNA transcripts were TCR beta CDR3 regions. During a first-round RT-PCR of the TCR CDR3, the HTBI primer set was used. TCRdb itself ran the multiplex PCR reads through MiXCR, one entry per CDR3 protein. The data show a few hundred thousand distinct CDR3 sequences, around 45% seen once. Material for sequencing was peripheral blood or thyroid tissue (not recorded which). The receptors were sampled from a woman younger than 35 with Graves' hyperthyroidism.

The chain combines TRBV9 with TRBJ2-2, with D tentatively TRBD1 (6 bases). CDR1 is SGDLS and CDR2 is YYNGEE in the germline V gene. Trimming removed 6 bases from V and 2 bases from J, with 17 bases in between. The CDR3 spans 16 residues. The CDR3 protein is CASTDTGTRNTGELFF. The CDR3 bases are TGTGCCAGCACCGATACAGGGACCCGTAACACCGGGGAGCTGTTTTTT.

At least ten counts were recorded for this clonotype. This chain uses TRBV5-1 with TRBJ2-5, with D uncertain. V was clipped by 6 bases and J by 2 bases, with 11 bases between them. CDR1 is SGHRS and CDR2 is YFSETQ in the germline V gene. This CDR3 contains 13 residues. This CDR3 is CASTTSQQETQYF. For the CDR3, the DNA is TGCGCCAGCACTACGAGTCAGCAAGAGACCCAGTACTTC.

The gene calls are TRBV7-3 and TRBJ1-5, with D possibly TRBD1 on 5 matching bases. V was clipped by 5 bases and J by 7 bases, with 27 bases between them. Looked up from germline, CDR1 is SGHTA and CDR2 is FQGTGA. The CDR3 is 18 amino acids. CDR3 in DNA: TGTGCCAGCAGCCAAGTATTTTCCCGGGACCCCAAGGGGCAGCCCCAGCATTTT. Amino acids: CASSQVFSRDPKGQPQHF.

This clonotype appeared many times. V and J are TRBV9 and TRBJ2-3; 11 bases map to TRBD2. Trimming took 0 bases from V and 6 from J; bases not matched to a gene: 3. Germline V lookup: CDR1 SGDLS, CDR2 YYNGEE. The CDR3 contains 15 residues. The CDR3 DNA sequence: TGTGCCAGCAGCGTAGCCGCTAGCGGGGGGGATACGCAGTATTTT. Its translation: CASSVAASGGDTQYF.

This clonotype was picked up many times. Given the absence of the conserved phenylalanine or tryptophan at the CDR3 end, a read error is likely. In DNA form, the CDR3 reads TGCAGTGCTAGAGATATCGGGGGGAACACTGAAGCTTTCCTT. It specifies CSARDIGGNTEAFL. The V call is TRBV20-1, the J call TRBJ1-1; D is possibly TRBD1 (5 bases). Germline CDR1 reads DFQATT; CDR2 reads SNEGSKA (reference sequence). The CDR3 totals 14 residues. Trimming removed 0 bases at V and 1 base at J, with 9 bases between.

The chain employs TRBV10-3 and TRBJ2-5, with D perhaps matching TRBD2 (5 bases). This CDR3 is built from 15 residues. Germline CDR1 ENHRY, CDR2 SYGVKD. V was trimmed by 3 bases and J by 4 bases, leaving 15 bases between them. The CDR3, as DNA: TGTGCCATCAGTGACACGGGCCTCGGAGGAGAGACCCAGTACTTC. It is translated as CAISDTGLGGETQYF.

The table lists this clonotype with many counts. The genes are TRBV7-2 and TRBJ2-2; 10 nucleotides align to TRBD2. CDR1 is SGHTA, CDR2 FQGNSA, per germline. The CDR3 extends over 15 amino acids. Trimming took 3 bases from V and 6 from J; bases not matched to a gene: 4. CDR3 DNA: TGTGCCAGCAGCTTGGTTCTAGCGGGAGCCGGGGAGCTGTTTTTT. Translated, it gives CASSLVLAGAGELFF. The full variable domain, rest sourced from reference TRBV7-2 and TRBJ2-2, is GAGVSQSPSNKVTEKGKDVELRCDPISGHTALYWYRQSLGQGLEFLIYFQGNSAPDKSGLPSDRFSAERTGGSVSTLTIQRTQQEDSAVYLCASSLVLAGAGELFFGEGSRLTVL.

The chain carries TRBV20-1 and TRBJ1-1; 10 nucleotides agree with TRBD1. CDR1 is DFQATT and CDR2 is SNEGSKA in the germline V gene (reference sequence). Unmatched junction bases numbered 15, after V lost 4 bases and J lost 1 base. CDR3 length: 18 residues. CDR3 protein: CSAKPGFSDRGQNTEAFF. The CDR3 DNA follows: TGCAGTGCTAAGCCGGGATTTAGCGACAGGGGGCAGAACACTGAAGCTTTCTTT.

To note about this clonotype: Possible read error: a much larger clone is one base away. DNA of the CDR3: TGTGCCAGCAGCTTGGGCAGACAGGGCCAGAACACCGAGGAGCTGTTTTTT. The encoded protein is CASSLGRQGQNTEELFF. The chain couples TRBV5-4 to TRBJ2-2; 7 bases fit TRBD1. From germline, CDR1 is SGHNT and CDR2 YYREEE (reference sequence). The CDR3 totals 17 residues.

This clonotype has a count of ten or more. V and J are TRBV14 and TRBJ1-1, with TRBD1 as a possible D gene (5 bases). The V and J ends lost 4 bases and 3 bases respectively, with 15 bases between them. CDR1 and CDR2 (germline): SGHDN, FVKESK. This CDR3 spans 15 amino acids. CDR3 sequence: CASSPRRVPDTEAFF. CDR3 bases: TGTGCCAGCAGCCCTCGCAGGGTACCAGACACTGAAGCTTTCTTT.

Regarding this clonotype: A single base separates this from a much larger clone, so it may be a read error. V gene TRBV11-2 combines with J gene TRBJ1-1; D unclear. Germline assignment: CDR1 SGHAT and CDR2 FQNNGV. CDR3 length equals 13 residues. This CDR3 is CASSLDPLTEALF. In DNA, the CDR3 is TGTGCCAGCAGCTTAGATCCCTTGACTGAAGCTCTCTTT.

This clonotype was seen at least ten times. The V gene is TRBV4-1, the J gene TRBJ2-7; D gene uncertain. CDR3 length: 15 residues. V lost 1 base and J lost 0, with 10 bases in between. CDR1 and CDR2 (germline): MGHRA, YSYEKL. For the CDR3, the DNA is TGCGCCAGCAGCCAAGGGGTCGAGAACTCCTACGAGCAGTACTTC. Translating it yields CASSQGVENSYEQYF.

This clonotype has at least ten counts. This chain links TRBV20-1 with TRBJ1-2; 8 bases are a match to TRBD1. The CDR3 is made up of 14 amino acids. V lost 0 bases and J lost 8; bases outside the gene matches: 8. Looked up from germline, CDR1 is DFQATT and CDR2 is SNEGSKA (reference sequence). Here the CDR3 reads CSARDPTGGRGYTF. The CDR3 DNA reads TGCAGTGCTAGAGACCCCACAGGGGGTCGGGGCTACACCTTC.

The chain couples TRBV7-2 to TRBJ2-2; 16 bases agree with TRBD2. The germline CDR1 and CDR2 sequences are SGHTA and FQGNSA. CDR3 length: 17 amino acids. V shed 4 bases and J 6 bases; nucleotides not matched to a gene: 5. The CDR3 sequence: CASSSTGTSGRAGELFF. The CDR3 region has the DNA TGTGCCAGCAGCTCCACAGGGACTAGCGGGAGGGCCGGGGAGCTGTTTTTT.

Points on this clonotype: This may come from a read error, since a much larger clone is one base off. The V call is TRBV5-2, the J call TRBJ2-5; the listed D gene, TRBD1, was not tested against the DNA. TRBV5-2 is marked as a pseudogene. The CDR3 sequence is 14 residues long. The CDR3: CASKYATGGETQHF. The CDR3 nucleotides read TGTGCCAGCAAATATGCGACAGGCGGGGAGACCCAGCACTTC.

The chain uses TRBV20-1 and TRBJ2-5, with 16 bases aligning to TRBD2. CDR1 and CDR2 (germline): DFQATT, SNEGSKA (reference sequence). The CDR3 spans 15 residues. Trimming at V came to 4 bases and at J to 4 bases, leaving 3 bases not matched to a gene. CDR3 region: CSAKGTSGRGETQYF. DNA for the CDR3: TGCAGTGCTAAAGGGACTAGCGGGAGGGGAGAGACCCAGTACTTC.

This clonotype was detected ten times or more. The gene calls are TRBV7-8 and TRBJ2-7; 10 nucleotides align to TRBD2. The junction had 7 bases not matched to a gene; V was cut back by 1 base and J by 4 bases. The CDR3 runs 16 residues. CDR1 is SGHVS and CDR2 is FQNEAQ in the germline V gene. CDR3 sequence reads: CASSLGGSGRWYEQYF. The CDR3 nucleotides read TGTGCCAGCAGCTTAGGGGGTAGCGGGAGGTGGTACGAGCAGTACTTC.

The table lists this clonotype with many counts. The chain is built from TRBV25-1 and TRBJ2-2, with TRBD2 identical over 11 bases. Germline lookup yields CDR1 MGHDK and CDR2 SYGVNS. Germline trimming cut 2 bases from V and 6 bases from J; bases unmatched to any gene: 11. CDR3 length: 18 residues. CDR3 sequence: CASSERGVLAGGPGELFF. In nucleotides, the CDR3 is TGTGCCAGCAGTGAACGGGGGGTTTTAGCGGGAGGGCCCGGGGAGCTGTTTTTT.

This chain uses TRBV19 with TRBJ1-5; 8 bases line up with TRBD1. Germline loops: CDR1 LNHDA, CDR2 SQIVND (reference sequence). The length of the CDR3 is 15 residues. Unmatched junction bases numbered 7, after V lost 6 bases and J lost 3 bases. The CDR3 region is CASRLDREDNQPQHF. CDR3 DNA sequence: TGTGCCAGTAGGCTGGACAGGGAGGACAATCAGCCCCAGCATTTT.

There are many counts of this clonotype. The chain carries TRBV12-3 or TRBV12-4 and TRBJ2-2; TRBD1 matches at 9 bases. The CDR3 consists of 15 residues. Trimming took 6 bases from V and 5 from J; bases not matched to a gene: 7. CDR3 sequence (DNA): TGTGCCAGCAGCCGCCGACAGGGGGAGACCGGGGAGCTGTTTTTT. It encodes CASSRRQGETGELFF.

This clonotype was counted once. This chain connects TRBV6-4 to TRBJ2-1; 7 nucleotides match TRBD2. Per germline, CDR1 MRHNA and CDR2 SNTAGT. With 4 bases clipped from V and 16 bases from J, the junction kept 13 bases outside the gene matches. There are 13 residues in the CDR3. CDR3 DNA: TGTGCCAGCAGTGTAGGTAGCGGGCTCCCTATATTCTTC. Translating gives CASSVGSGLPIFF.

Many counts were recorded for this clonotype. The CDR3 region has the DNA TGTGCCAGCAGCCGACAGGGCGCCTACGAGCAGTACTTC. Its protein product is CASSRQGAYEQYF. This chain connects TRBV11-3 to TRBJ2-7, with TRBD1 matching 7 bases. CDR1 and CDR2 from the germline V gene are SGHNT and YENEEA. This CDR3 has 13 amino acids. V lost 5 bases, J lost 2 bases, and 3 bases stayed unmatched.

This clonotype has at least ten counts. V is TRBV9 and J is TRBJ2-7, with D tentatively TRBD1 (5 bases). Trimming took 0 bases from V and 4 from J, leaving 14 bases between them. This CDR3 contains 15 residues. Germline loops: CDR1 SGDLS, CDR2 YYNGEE. CDR3 in amino acids: CASSVAVGDYYEQYF. For the CDR3, the DNA is TGTGCCAGCAGCGTAGCGGTAGGGGATTATTACGAGCAGTACTTC.